This T cell receptor (beta chain) was observed in a study of T cells after yellow fever vaccination. Overall study: The authors prepared low-cell-number fractions using SMART-Seq v4 Ultra Low Input. Regarding the study as a whole: The study re-detected most primary-vaccination clones after the booster (nearly 97% CD4, roughly 85% CD8).

On this clonotype itself: What it binds is not known.

TCRdb reprocessed the 5' RACE reads with MiXCR, giving one entry per CDR3 protein. The repertoire holds more than 300,000 distinct CDR3 sequences, with roughly a tenth as singletons. This CDR3 spans 14 amino acids. The input for sequencing was CD4+ T cells sorted from PBMCs, taken 45 days after the yellow fever booster vaccination. The genes are TRBV21-1 and TRBJ1-1; the table's D call, TRBD1, was not checked against the DNA. TRBV21-1 corresponds to a pseudogene. The clonotype comes from a young man who received the YFV17D yellow fever vaccine. CDR3 bases: TGTGCCAGCAGCTTCCGGACAGTGAACACTGAAGCTTTCTTT. Translating gives CASSFRTVNTEAFF.